This TCR beta chain is from a study of blood T cell repertoires in COVID-19. Generated by immunoSEQ multiplex PCR, the TCRdb table keeps only in-frame clones and is missing some. The repertoire has roughly 350,000 clones, about 87% of them found once; the top ten carry over 6%. V was clipped by 5 bases and J by 8 bases, with 15 bases between them. This CDR3 contains 13 residues. Germline assignment: CDR1 MNHNY and CDR2 SVGAGI (reference sequence). Seattle's cohort entered during active infection and was followed longitudinally. Sequencing used peripheral blood. The TCR comes from a woman aged 45-59 years with COVID-19, enrolled during active disease. The chain links TRBV6-6 to TRBJ1-2; tentative D call: TRBD1 (6 bases). The CDR3 DNA sequence: TGTGCCAGCAGTCCGGGACAAAACCGGGGCTACACCTTC. Encoded protein: CASSPGQNRGYTF.